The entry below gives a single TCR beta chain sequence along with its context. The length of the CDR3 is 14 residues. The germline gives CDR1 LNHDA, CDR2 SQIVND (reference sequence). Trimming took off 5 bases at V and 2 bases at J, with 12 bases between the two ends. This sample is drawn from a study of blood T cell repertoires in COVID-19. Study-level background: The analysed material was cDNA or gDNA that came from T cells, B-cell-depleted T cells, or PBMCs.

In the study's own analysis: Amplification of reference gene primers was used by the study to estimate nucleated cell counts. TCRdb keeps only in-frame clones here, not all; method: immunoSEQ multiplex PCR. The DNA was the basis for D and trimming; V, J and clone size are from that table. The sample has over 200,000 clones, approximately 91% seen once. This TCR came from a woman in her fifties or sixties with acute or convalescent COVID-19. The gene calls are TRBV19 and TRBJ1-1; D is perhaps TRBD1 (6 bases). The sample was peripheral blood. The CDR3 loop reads CASSPRGFNTEAFF. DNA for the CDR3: TGTGCCAGTAGTCCCAGGGGTTTTAACACTGAAGCTTTCTTT.